This TCR beta chain originates from a study of CD8+ T cells in alopecia areata. Study-level background: The authors scored treated patients' severity by affected scalp percentage. Broader study findings: Compared with normal scalp, lesional scalp had higher clonality and more expanded CD8+ clones.

This CDR3 has 16 amino acids. CDR1 is LGHNA, CDR2 YNFKEQ, per germline. Between the trimmed V and J ends, which lost 3 bases and 6 bases, there was a span of 19 bases. Extracted RNA was reverse transcribed, and the resulting cDNA served as sequencing template. Data came from immunoSEQ multiplex PCR; TCRdb stores just in-frame clones and leaves some out. The table has 160,000 or so clones, about three fifths seen once. Concerning this clone itself: Its antigen is currently unknown.

Sample treatment: oral pan-JAK inhibitor, 5-10 mg twice daily. Alopecia areata patients provided lesional scalp punch biopsies and peripheral blood, both collected for the study. The sequence was obtained from a human donor with alopecia areata. The V and J genes are TRBV4-2 and TRBJ2-3; D is unresolved. This material consisted of CD4+ T cells sorted from blood, taken at approximately week 61, from a patient treated with tofacitinib. Here the CDR3 DNA reads TGTGCCAGCAGCCAGGGAAACTCGCCCCTAGGGGATACGCAGTATTTT. Protein product: CASSQGNSPLGDTQYF.